Shown below are 9 T cell receptor beta chains from a single sample sequenced in a study of T-cell memory formation after mild COVID-19. TCRdb analysed the 5' RACE reads with MiXCR anew, one entry per CDR3 protein. The sample includes about 14,000 distinct CDR3 sequences, roughly 16% seen only once; the top ten take roughly 55%. The material sequenced was PBMCs or a T cell subset sorted from them (not recorded which). These receptors were obtained from a man between 18 and 35 years old who had mild COVID-19 (a few samples of this study predate the infection). Cell type and time point are not known.

J is TRBJ2-7 and V is TRBV5-1; D is undetermined. CDR1 is SGHRS and CDR2 is YFSETQ in the germline V gene. Trimming left V 4 bases short and J 2 bases short, with 16 bases between. The CDR3 totals 15 residues. As DNA, the CDR3 is TGCGCCAGCAGCCCAGGAGATGCCGACACCTACGAGCAGTACTTC. Its translation is CASSPGDADTYEQYF.

This clonotype was detected ten times or more. The rearrangement uses TRBV7-9 and TRBJ1-1, with D unresolved. The CDR3 has 13 amino acids. Germline V gives CDR1 SEHNR, CDR2 FQNEAQ (reference sequence). Trimming shortened V by 5 bases and J by 5 bases, and 12 bases separated the two germline ends. This chain's CDR3 is CASSHPTATEAFF. The CDR3 coding sequence is TGTGCCAGCAGCCATCCCACCGCGACTGAAGCTTTCTTT.

This clonotype is medium-sized. The rearrangement uses TRBV20-1 and TRBJ1-2; 7 bases line up with TRBD1. The CDR3 is made up of 13 amino acids. Germline trimming cut 5 bases from V and 4 bases from J; bases unmatched to any gene: 7. Germline V gives CDR1 DFQATT, CDR2 SNEGSKA (reference sequence). CDR3 in DNA: TGCAGTGCTCCCGACAGGGACCTCTATGGCTACACCTTC. Its translation is CSAPDRDLYGYTF.

V gene TRBV24-1 combines with J gene TRBJ1-5, with 9 nucleotides matching TRBD1. Trimming took 5 bases from V and 5 from J; bases not matched to a gene: 18. The germline V gene encodes CDR1 KGHDR and CDR2 SFDVKD. This CDR3 comprises 19 residues. The CDR3 DNA is TGTGCCACCAGTGGTCGGAGTGGGACAGGGAATCTCGTGGATCAGCCCCAGCATTTT. This gives the protein CATSGRSGTGNLVDQPQHF.

The CDR3 DNA follows: TGTGCCAGCAGCCTCTGGGTTGTAAGTGAGCAGTTCTTC. This translates into CASSLWVVSEQFF. V gene TRBV7-2 combines with J gene TRBJ2-1; no reliable D call. Germline CDR1 SGHTA, CDR2 FQGNSA. The CDR3 is made up of 13 amino acids. V was shortened by 5 bases and J by 9 bases, with 14 bases between the two germline ends.

V gene TRBV2 combines with J gene TRBJ2-1; 10 bases agree with TRBD2. Germline CDR1 SNHLY, CDR2 FYNNEI. Trimming at V came to 5 bases and at J to 8 bases, leaving 9 bases not matched to a gene. The CDR3 contains 15 residues. The CDR3 DNA sequence: TGTGCCAGCAGTTCCCAGCGGGGGGGCGGCTATGAGCAGTTCTTC. Translated: CASSSQRGGGYEQFF. The full variable domain, completed using reference TRBV2 and TRBJ2-1, is EPEVTQTPSHQVTQMGQEVILRCVPISNHLYFYWYRQILGQKVEFLVSFYNNEISEKSEIFDDQFSVERPDGSNFTLKIRSTKLEDSAMYFCASSSQRGGGYEQFFGPGTRLTVL.

The V and J genes are TRBV11-3 and TRBJ2-1; TRBD2 matches 11 bases. The CDR3 consists of 16 residues. The J segment lost 5 bases and the V segment lost 5 bases, leaving 8 bases of the junction unmatched. Per the germline V gene, CDR1 is SGHNT and CDR2 is YENEEA. In DNA form, the CDR3 reads TGTGCCAGCAGCGATAGCGGGAGGGCCCTCCACAATGAGCAGTTCTTC. Translating it yields CASSDSGRALHNEQFF.

This clonotype was found many times. The CDR3 loop reads CASSYSIAGGTDTGELFF. The CDR3 DNA reads as TGTGCCAGCAGTTATTCTATAGCGGGGGGGACGGACACCGGGGAGCTGTTTTTT. The chain is built from TRBV6-6 and TRBJ2-2, with 11 nucleotides matching TRBD2. Germline V gives CDR1 MNHNY, CDR2 SVGAGI (reference sequence). V gave up 3 bases and J gave up 3 bases; unmatched junction bases: 9. The CDR3 sequence is 18 residues long.

This clonotype was counted ten times or more. V is TRBV6-2 or TRBV6-3 and J is TRBJ2-7; possible D gene TRBD1, 5 bases. V dropped 2 bases and J dropped 3 bases, with 8 bases sitting between them. The CDR3 loop spans 13 amino acids. Per germline, CDR1 MNHEY and CDR2 SVGEGT. The CDR3 DNA reads TGTGCCAGCAGTTACGGGGCGATCTACGAGCAGTACTTC. Translation gives CASSYGAIYEQYF.